This T cell receptor beta chain was recovered during a study of T-cell reconstitution after alpha-beta-depleted transplantation in children (dated by TCRdb to the mid-2010s). For the wider study: T-cell immune reconstitution after TCRalphabeta/CD19-depleted allogeneic hematopoietic cell transplantation in children was quantitatively tracked in the study by means of TCR repertoire profiling.

Interpreted using the paper, the treatment or condition label stands for: allogeneic hematopoietic cell transplantation with graft depleted of TCRalphabeta T cells and CD19 B cells. TCRalphabeta/CD19-depleted allogeneic hematopoietic cell grafts were given to the transplant recipients, all of whom were children. A remark on this clonotype: It lacks a known antigen. There are no base qualities to consult, and no much larger clone falls within one base.

Overall results and qualifications from the work: The apparently early recovery of alphabetaT-cell counts about two months after transplant reportedly depended on only several hundred rapidly expanded clones that came from non-depleted graft cells. The high TCRbeta diversity at day 60 in some patients was ascribed to recipient T cells and intrathymic progenitors that had survived conditioning. Over subsequent months, a decline in hyperexpanded clone frequencies was noted, and after one year, T-cell counts and TCRbeta diversity were mostly ascribed to newly produced T cells.

Library preparation employed PCR. Instrument used: Illumina HiSeq 2500. To normalize quantification of the TCRbeta repertoire, the TCR libraries were built with molecular barcoding that relied on unique molecular identifiers. TCRdb ran its own pipeline on the public reads, namely fastp trimming at Q25 and MiXCR clone calling, and kept in-frame beta chains. Every CDR3 protein is listed once, alongside the most common genes and DNA of its rows. The sample profile shows 440,000 or so distinct CDR3 sequences; 43% of them were found once. The ten largest clones represent about 30% of the sample. CDR1 and CDR2 are drawn from the germline V gene (reference sequence): DFQATT, SNEGSKA. The V end loses 3 bases and the J end loses 10 bases, and a stretch of 10 bases separates them. There are 11 amino acids in the CDR3, from cysteine to phenylalanine inclusive. Solely the CDR3 DNA is kept, with 33 bases framed from the first base.

This specimen was PBMCs, taken before TCRalphabeta/CD19-depleted stem cell transplant. The chain is assembled from TRBV20-1 and TRBJ2-1, with TRBD1 as a weak D call on 6 bases. This TCR came from a girl aged 2-15 years with aplastic anemia, due to receive a stem cell transplant. Read as DNA, the sequence is TGCAGTGCTAGTCAGGGGCGGGAGCAGTTCTTC. Translated, it gives CSASQGREQFF.